This T cell receptor (beta chain) was retrieved from a study of blood T cell repertoires in COVID-19. As for the study in general: Spain, Italy and the United States supplied samples that represented acute and convalescent COVID-19. T cells, B-cell-depleted T cells, or PBMCs supplied cDNA or gDNA.

As concerns this clone: One end of the junction does not line up with germline, which may come from a read error.

The CDR3 covers 15 residues. The V gene's germline CDR1 is SSHAT and CDR2 FNYEAQ (reference sequence). Original analysis: Amplification of reference gene primers provided the estimated nucleated cell counts. Produced via immunoSEQ multiplex PCR; TCRdb's table is partial and in-frame only. The V and J calls and clone size come from that table; D and trimming were worked out from the DNA. The data contain over 200,000 clones, more than 75% of them seen just once; the ten biggest clones take up under 2%. This TCR was recovered from a man aged 35 to 55 with active or convalescent COVID-19. Sequencing used peripheral blood. This rearrangement joins TRBV7-7 to TRBJ1-4; 9 bases fit TRBD1. The DNA of the CDR3 is TGTGCTAGCAGTCCCGGGACAGGGATTAATGAAAAACTGTTTTTT. Its translation: CASSPGTGINEKLFF.